These 2 T cell receptor beta chains were sequenced from one sample in a study of T cell responses to AZD1222 COVID-19 vaccine. The table came from immunoSEQ multiplex PCR; TCRdb's copy has only in-frame clones and leaves some out. The sample shows 130,000 or so clones, approximately 90% of them seen only once. Material: peripheral blood, obtained 28 days after the second AZD1222 dose. Receptor source: an adult who received the AZD1222 COVID-19 vaccine.

The chain joins TRBV6-2 or TRBV6-3 to TRBJ1-5; TRBD1 matches at 8 bases. CDR1 and CDR2 (germline): MNHEY, SVGEGT. With 2 bases clipped from V and 3 bases from J, the junction kept 9 bases outside the gene matches. The CDR3 runs to 17 residues. The CDR3 DNA follows: TGTGCCAGCAGTTACACCAGGGGGCAGTCGGACAATCAGCCCCAGCATTTT. Protein: CASSYTRGQSDNQPQHF.

The chain joins TRBV6-2 or TRBV6-3 to TRBJ1-6; 9 nucleotides match TRBD1. Germline V gene lookup returns CDR1 MNHEY and CDR2 SVGEGT. With 2 bases clipped from V and 8 bases from J, the junction kept 4 bases outside the gene matches. This CDR3 is 15 amino acids long. DNA for the CDR3: TGTGCCAGCAGTTACGGACAGGGGTGGGATTCACCCCTCCACTTT. It specifies CASSYGQGWDSPLHF.